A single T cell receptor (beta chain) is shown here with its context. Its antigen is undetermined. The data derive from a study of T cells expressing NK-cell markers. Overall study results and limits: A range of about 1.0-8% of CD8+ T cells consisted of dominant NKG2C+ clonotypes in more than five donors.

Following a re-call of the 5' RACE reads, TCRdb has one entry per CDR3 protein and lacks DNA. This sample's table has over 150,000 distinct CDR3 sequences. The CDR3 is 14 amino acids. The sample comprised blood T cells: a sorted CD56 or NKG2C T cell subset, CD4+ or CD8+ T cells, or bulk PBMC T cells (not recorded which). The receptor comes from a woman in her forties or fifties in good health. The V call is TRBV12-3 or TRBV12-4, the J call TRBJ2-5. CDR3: CASSLMGFGETQYF.